This TCR beta chain was documented in a study of T-cell memory formation after mild COVID-19. In the study overall: TCR clusters were largely donor specific.

In this sample, this clonotype turned up many times. The antigen is undetermined. Study findings and constraints: The appearance of some responding clones in pre-infection memory suggested that cross-reactive memory joined.

V was clipped by 10 bases and J by 3 bases, with 15 bases between them. Per the germline V gene, CDR1 is LNHDA and CDR2 is SQIVND (reference sequence). This CDR3 has 14 residues. Constant-segment primers and 5'RACE yielded cDNA libraries for TCR alpha and TCR beta, each carrying sample barcodes and UMIs. TCRdb fed the 5' RACE reads into MiXCR, producing one record per CDR3 protein. The sample lists fewer than 650,000 distinct CDR3 sequences; 15% to 20% were seen once. Input material: PBMCs or a T cell subset sorted from them (not recorded which). The rearrangement uses TRBV19 and TRBJ2-2, with D possibly being TRBD1 or TRBD2 (6 bases each). The clonotype was recovered from an adult woman who had mild COVID-19 (a few samples of this study predate the infection). Cell type and time point are not known. CDR3 DNA sequence: TGTGCCACAAAGGGGGGTGGCGACACCGGGGAGCTGTTTTTT. Amino acids: CATKGGGDTGELFF.